The entry that follows covers one T cell receptor (beta chain) sequence. Its antigen is still unknown. CDR3 length: 13 residues. Trimming removed 2 bases at V and 4 bases at J, with 7 bases between. Germline-derived CDR1 and CDR2 are SEHNR and FQNEAQ (reference sequence). TRB was amplified from about 250-500 ng of blood genomic DNA. Multiplex PCR with BIOMED2 TRB-A/B primer pools amplified TRB rearrangements. TCRdb passed the multiplex PCR reads through MiXCR, listing each CDR3 protein once. The data show about 22,000 distinct CDR3 sequences, with 29% seen just once and 2.8% held by the top ten. The data are from a study of T and B cells in COVID-19 patients. Regarding the study as a whole: In COVID-19 patients, T cell receptor beta variable and joining gene use was reportedly strongly skewed. Few blood samples existed from mildly ill patients during symptoms or early in severe cases. Clonality of TRB repertoires was high in active COVID-19; recovery brought above-healthy diversity and richness.

This TCR derives from a human donor who had recovered from COVID-19. Input material: blood. The chain combines TRBV7-9 with TRBJ2-3; D remains ambiguous. The CDR3 bases are TGTGCCAGCAGCTTAATAGAGGCAGATACGCAGTATTTT. Protein sequence: CASSLIEADTQYF. Full variable domain (rest looked up from reference TRBV7-9 and TRBJ2-3): DTGVSQNPRHKITKRGQNVTFRCDPISEHNRLYWYRQTLGQGPEFLTYFQNEAQLEKSRLLSDRFSAERPKGSFSTLEIQRTEQGDSAMYLCASSLIEADTQYFGPGTRLTVL.